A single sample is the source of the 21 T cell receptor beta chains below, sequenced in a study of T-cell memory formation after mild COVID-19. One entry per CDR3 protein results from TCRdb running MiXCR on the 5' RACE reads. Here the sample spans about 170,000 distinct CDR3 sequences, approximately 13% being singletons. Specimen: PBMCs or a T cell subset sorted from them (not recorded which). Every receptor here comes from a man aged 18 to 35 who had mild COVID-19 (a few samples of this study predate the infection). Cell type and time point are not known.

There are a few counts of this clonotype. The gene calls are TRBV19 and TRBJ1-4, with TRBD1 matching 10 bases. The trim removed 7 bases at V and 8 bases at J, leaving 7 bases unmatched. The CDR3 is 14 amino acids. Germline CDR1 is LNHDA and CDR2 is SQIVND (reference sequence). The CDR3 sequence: CASTPGQGYEKLFF. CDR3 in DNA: TGTGCCAGTACTCCGGGACAGGGGTACGAAAAACTGTTTTTT.

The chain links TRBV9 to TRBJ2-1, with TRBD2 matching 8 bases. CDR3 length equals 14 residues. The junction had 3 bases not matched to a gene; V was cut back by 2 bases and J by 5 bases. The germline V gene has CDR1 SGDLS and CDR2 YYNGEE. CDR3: CASSVSGGHNEQFF. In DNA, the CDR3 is TGTGCCAGCAGCGTCAGCGGGGGCCACAATGAGCAGTTCTTC.

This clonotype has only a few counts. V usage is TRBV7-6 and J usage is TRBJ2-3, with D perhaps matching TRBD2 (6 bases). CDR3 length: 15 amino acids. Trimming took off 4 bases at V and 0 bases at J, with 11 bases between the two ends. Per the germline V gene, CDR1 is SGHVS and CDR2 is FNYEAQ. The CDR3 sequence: CASSSRLGSTDTQYF. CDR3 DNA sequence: TGTGCCAGCAGCTCCAGACTAGGAAGCACAGATACGCAGTATTTT.

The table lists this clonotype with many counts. The CDR3 DNA is TGTGCCAGCAGCTTCATAGCGGGGGGCCAGGAGACCCAGTACTTC. Protein product: CASSFIAGGQETQYF. The chain combines TRBV12-3 or TRBV12-4 with TRBJ2-5; 10 positions agree with TRBD2. V lost 6 bases, J lost 5 bases, and 9 bases stayed unmatched. The CDR3 has 15 residues.

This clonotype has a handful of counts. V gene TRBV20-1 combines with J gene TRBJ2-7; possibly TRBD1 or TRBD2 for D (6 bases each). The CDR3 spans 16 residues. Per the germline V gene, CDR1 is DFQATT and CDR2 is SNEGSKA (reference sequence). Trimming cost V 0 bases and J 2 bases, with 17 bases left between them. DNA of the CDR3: TGCAGTGCTAGAGATCGGCGGGGCAGGGGACCCTACGAGCAGTACTTC. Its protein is CSARDRRGRGPYEQYF.

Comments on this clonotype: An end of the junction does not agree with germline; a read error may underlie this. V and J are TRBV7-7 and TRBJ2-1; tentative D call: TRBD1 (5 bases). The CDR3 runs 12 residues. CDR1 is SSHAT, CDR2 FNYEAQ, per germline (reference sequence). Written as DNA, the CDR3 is TGTGCTAGCAGCTTAGGCTCAGGGCCACAATTCTTC. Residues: CASSLGSGPQFF.

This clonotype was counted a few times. CDR3 residues: CASTLSLGNQPQHF. In DNA form, the CDR3 reads TGTGCCAGCACTCTGTCTTTGGGCAATCAGCCCCAGCATTTT. The genes are TRBV12-3 or TRBV12-4 and TRBJ1-5; no clear D gene. V was trimmed by 7 bases and J by 2 bases, leaving 12 bases between them. The CDR3 length is 14 residues.

The CDR3 sequence is CASSYTIRVADTQYF. The CDR3 nucleotides read TGTGCCAGCAGTTACACAATAAGGGTAGCCGATACGCAGTATTTT. This chain connects TRBV6-5 to TRBJ2-3; no definite D call. V was clipped by 2 bases and J by 6 bases, with 15 bases between them. In germline, CDR1 is MNHEY, CDR2 SVGAGI. The CDR3 length is 15 residues.

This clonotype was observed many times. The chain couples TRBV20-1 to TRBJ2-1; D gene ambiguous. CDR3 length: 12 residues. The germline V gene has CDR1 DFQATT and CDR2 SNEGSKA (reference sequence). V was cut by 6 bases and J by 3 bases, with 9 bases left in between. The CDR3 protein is CSARRIYNEQFF. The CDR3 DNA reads TGCAGTGCCCGGCGGATCTACAATGAGCAGTTCTTC.

The CDR3 sequence: CASSQGGGGKVLTEAFF. CDR3 DNA: TGCGCCAGCAGCCAAGGGGGAGGGGGCAAGGTTTTAACTGAAGCTTTCTTT. The genes are TRBV4-3 and TRBJ1-1, with 7 positions matching TRBD1. The V and J ends lost 1 base and 5 bases, in that order; junction bases with no gene match: 13. This CDR3 is built from 17 residues. The V gene's germline CDR1 is LGHNA and CDR2 YSLEER.

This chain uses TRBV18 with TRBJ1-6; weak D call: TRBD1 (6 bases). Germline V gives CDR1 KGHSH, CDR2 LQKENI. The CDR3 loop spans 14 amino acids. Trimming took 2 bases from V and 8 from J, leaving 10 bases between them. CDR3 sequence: CASSPGGKDSPLHF. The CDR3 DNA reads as TGTGCCAGCTCACCAGGGGGCAAGGATTCACCCCTCCACTTT.

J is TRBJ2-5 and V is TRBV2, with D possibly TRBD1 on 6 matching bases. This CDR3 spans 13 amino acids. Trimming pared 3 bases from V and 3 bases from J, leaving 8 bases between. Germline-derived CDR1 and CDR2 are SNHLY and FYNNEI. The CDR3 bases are TGTGCCAGCAGTGACAGGGGTGAAGAGACCCAGTACTTC. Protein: CASSDRGEETQYF. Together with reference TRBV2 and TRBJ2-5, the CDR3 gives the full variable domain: EPEVTQTPSHQVTQMGQEVILRCVPISNHLYFYWYRQILGQKVEFLVSFYNNEISEKSEIFDDQFSVERPDGSNFTLKIRSTKLEDSAMYFCASSDRGEETQYFGPGTRLLVL.

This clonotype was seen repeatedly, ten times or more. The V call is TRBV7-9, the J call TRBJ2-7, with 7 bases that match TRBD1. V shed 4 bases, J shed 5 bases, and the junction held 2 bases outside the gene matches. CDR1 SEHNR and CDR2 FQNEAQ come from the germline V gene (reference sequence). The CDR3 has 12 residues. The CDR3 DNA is TGTGCCAGCAGCTCAACAGGGGACGAGCAGTACTTC. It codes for CASSSTGDEQYF.

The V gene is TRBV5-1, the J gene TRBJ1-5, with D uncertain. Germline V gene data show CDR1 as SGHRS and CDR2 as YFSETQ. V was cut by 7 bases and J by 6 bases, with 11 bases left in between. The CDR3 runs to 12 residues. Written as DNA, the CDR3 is TGCGCCAGCCCGCTAGGGAGTCAGCCCCAGCATTTT. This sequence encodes CASPLGSQPQHF.

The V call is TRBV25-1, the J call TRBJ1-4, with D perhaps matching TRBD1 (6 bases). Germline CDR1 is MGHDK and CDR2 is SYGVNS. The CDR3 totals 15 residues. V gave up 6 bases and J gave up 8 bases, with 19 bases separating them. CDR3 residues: CASSKIRGAAEKLFF. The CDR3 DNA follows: TGTGCCAGCAGCAAAATAAGGGGGGCCGCAGAAAAACTGTTTTTT.

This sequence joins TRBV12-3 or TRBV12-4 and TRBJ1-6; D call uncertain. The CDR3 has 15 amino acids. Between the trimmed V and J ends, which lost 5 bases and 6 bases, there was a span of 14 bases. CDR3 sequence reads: CASSPRRALNSPLHF. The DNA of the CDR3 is TGTGCCAGCAGTCCACGGAGGGCCCTTAATTCACCCCTCCACTTT.

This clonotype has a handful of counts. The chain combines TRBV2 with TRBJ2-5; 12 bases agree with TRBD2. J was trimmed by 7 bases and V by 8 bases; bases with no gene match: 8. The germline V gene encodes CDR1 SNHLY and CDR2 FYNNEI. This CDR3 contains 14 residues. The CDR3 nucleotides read TGTGCCAGCGATGGACTAGCGGGGAGGGTGACCCAGTACTTC. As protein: CASDGLAGRVTQYF.

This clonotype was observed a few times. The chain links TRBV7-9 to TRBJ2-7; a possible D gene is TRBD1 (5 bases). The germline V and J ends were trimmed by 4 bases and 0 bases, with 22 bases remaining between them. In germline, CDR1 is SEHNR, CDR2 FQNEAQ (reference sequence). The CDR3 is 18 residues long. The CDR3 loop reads CASSSHRPQGESSYEQYF. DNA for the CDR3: TGTGCCAGCAGCTCCCACCGCCCTCAGGGCGAGTCCTCCTACGAGCAGTACTTC.

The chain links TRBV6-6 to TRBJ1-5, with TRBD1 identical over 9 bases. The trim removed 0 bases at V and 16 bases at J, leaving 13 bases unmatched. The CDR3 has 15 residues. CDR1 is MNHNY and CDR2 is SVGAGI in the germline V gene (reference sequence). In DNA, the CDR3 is TGTGCCAGCAGTTACTCCTCCCGGGACAGGGCCCTTCGACATTTT. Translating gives CASSYSSRDRALRHF.

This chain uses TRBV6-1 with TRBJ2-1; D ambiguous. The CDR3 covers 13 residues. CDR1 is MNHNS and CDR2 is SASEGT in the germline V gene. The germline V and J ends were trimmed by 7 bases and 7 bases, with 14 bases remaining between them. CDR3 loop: CASTRDQRNEQFF. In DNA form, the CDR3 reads TGTGCCAGCACCCGCGACCAGAGGAATGAGCAGTTCTTC.

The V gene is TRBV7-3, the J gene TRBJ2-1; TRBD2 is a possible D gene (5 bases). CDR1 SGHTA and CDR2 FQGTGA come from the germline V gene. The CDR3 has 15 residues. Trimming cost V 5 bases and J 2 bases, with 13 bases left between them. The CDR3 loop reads CASSPTSGAYNEQFF. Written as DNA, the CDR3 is TGTGCCAGCAGCCCCACTTCCGGGGCCTACAATGAGCAGTTCTTC. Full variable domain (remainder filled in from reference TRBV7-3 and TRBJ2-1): GAGVSQTPSNKVTEKGKYVELRCDPISGHTALYWYRQSLGQGPEFLIYFQGTGAADDSGLPNDRFFAVRPEGSVSTLKIQRTERGDSAVYLCASSPTSGAYNEQFFGPGTRLTVL.